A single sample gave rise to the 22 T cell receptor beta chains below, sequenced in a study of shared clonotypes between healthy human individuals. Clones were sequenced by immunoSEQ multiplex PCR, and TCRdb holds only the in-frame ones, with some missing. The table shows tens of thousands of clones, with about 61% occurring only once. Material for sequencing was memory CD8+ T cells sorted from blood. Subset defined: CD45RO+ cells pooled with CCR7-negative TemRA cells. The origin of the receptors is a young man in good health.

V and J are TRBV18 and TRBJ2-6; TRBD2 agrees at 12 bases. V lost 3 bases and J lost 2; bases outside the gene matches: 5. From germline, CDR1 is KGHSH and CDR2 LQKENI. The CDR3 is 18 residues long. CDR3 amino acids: CASSPTSGRLAGANVLTF. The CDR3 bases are TGTGCCAGCTCACCGACTAGCGGGAGATTAGCTGGGGCCAACGTCCTGACTTTC.

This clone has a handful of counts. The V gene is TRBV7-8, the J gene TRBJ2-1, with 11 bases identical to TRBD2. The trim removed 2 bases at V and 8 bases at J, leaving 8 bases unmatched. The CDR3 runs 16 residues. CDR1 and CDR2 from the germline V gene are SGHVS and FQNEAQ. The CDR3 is CASSLPIAGGPDEQFF. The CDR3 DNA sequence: TGTGCCAGCAGCTTACCCATAGCGGGAGGGCCAGATGAGCAGTTCTTC. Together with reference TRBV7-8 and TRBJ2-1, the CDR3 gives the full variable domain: GAGVSQSPRYKVAKRGQDVALRCDPISGHVSLFWYQQALGQGPEFLTYFQNEAQLDKSGLPSDRFFAERPEGSVSTLKIQRTQQEDSAVYLCASSLPIAGGPDEQFFGPGTRLTVL.

The DNA for the CDR3 is TGTGCCAGCAGCTTGTATATGGGGGCGAACACCGGGGAGCTGTTTTTT. It codes for CASSLYMGANTGELFF. The chain employs TRBV5-6 and TRBJ2-2, with D tentatively TRBD1 or TRBD2 (5 bases each). Germline CDR1 is SGHDT and CDR2 is YYEEEE. CDR3 length: 16 amino acids. V lost 1 base and J 0 bases, leaving 10 bases between the germline ends.

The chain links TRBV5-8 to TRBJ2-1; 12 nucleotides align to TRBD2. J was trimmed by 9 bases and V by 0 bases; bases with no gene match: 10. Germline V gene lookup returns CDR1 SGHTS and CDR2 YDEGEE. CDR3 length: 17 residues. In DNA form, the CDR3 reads TGTGCCAGCAGCTTGGTTGTGAGACTAGCGGGAGCCGGTGAGCAGTTCTTC. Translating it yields CASSLVVRLAGAGEQFF.

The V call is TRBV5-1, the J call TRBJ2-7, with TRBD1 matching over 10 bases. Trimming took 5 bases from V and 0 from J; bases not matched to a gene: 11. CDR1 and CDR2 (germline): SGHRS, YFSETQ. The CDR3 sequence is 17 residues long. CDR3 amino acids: CASRRDRGHMFSYEQYF. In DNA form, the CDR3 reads TGCGCCAGCAGGCGGGACAGGGGTCATATGTTCTCCTACGAGCAGTACTTC.

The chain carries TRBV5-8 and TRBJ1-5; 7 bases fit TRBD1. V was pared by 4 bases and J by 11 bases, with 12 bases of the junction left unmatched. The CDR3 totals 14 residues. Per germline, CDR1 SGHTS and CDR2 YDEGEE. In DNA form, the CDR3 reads TGTGCCAGCAGCCAACTCAGGGGGGCTTCAGCCCAGCATTTT. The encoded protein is CASSQLRGASAQHF.

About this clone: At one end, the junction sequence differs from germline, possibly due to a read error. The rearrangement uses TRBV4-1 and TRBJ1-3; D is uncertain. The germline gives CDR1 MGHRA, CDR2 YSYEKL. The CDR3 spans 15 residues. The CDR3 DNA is TGCGCCAGCAGTCAAGATATAGCCTCTGGAAACACCATATATTTT. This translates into CASSQDIASGNTIYF.

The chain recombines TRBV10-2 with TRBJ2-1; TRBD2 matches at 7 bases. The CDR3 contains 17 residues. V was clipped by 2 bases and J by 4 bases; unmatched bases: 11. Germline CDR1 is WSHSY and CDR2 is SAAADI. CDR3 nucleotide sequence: TGCGCCAGCAGTGAGGAGTTTAGACTAGCTCTGTACAATGAGCAGTTCTTC. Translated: CASSEEFRLALYNEQFF.

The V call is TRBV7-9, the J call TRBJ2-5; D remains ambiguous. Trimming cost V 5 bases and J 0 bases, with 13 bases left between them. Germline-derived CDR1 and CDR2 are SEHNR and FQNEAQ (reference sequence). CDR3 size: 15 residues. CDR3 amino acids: CASSMGKQYQETQYF. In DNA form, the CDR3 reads TGTGCCAGCAGCATGGGAAAACAGTACCAAGAGACCCAGTACTTC.

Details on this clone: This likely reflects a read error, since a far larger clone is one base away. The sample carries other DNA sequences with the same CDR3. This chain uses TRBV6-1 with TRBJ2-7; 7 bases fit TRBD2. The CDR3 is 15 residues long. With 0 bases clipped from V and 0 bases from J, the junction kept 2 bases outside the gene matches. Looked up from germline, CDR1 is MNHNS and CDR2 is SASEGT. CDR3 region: CASSEALAGSYEQYF. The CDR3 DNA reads TGTGCCAGCAGTGAAGCGTTAGCGGGCTCCTACGAGCAGTACTTC.

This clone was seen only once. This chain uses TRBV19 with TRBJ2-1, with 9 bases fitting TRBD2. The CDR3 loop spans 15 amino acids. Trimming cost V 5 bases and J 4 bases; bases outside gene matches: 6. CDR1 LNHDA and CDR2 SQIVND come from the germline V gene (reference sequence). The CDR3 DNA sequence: TGTGCCAGTAGTTTCACAGCGGGAGGATACAATGAGCAGTTCTTC. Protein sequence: CASSFTAGGYNEQFF.

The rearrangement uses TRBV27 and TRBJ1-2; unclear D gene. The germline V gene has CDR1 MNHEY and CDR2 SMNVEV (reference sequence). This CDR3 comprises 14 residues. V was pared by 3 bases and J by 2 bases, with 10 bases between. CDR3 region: CASSLARQNYGYTF. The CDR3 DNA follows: TGTGCCAGCAGTTTGGCTCGGCAGAACTATGGCTACACCTTC.

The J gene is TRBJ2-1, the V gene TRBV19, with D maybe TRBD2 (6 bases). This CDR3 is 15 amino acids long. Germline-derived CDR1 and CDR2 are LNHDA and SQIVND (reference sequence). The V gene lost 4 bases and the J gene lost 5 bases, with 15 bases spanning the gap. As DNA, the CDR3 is TGTGCCAGTAGTACACCCTGGACTAAGAACAATGAGCAGTTCTTC. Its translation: CASSTPWTKNNEQFF.

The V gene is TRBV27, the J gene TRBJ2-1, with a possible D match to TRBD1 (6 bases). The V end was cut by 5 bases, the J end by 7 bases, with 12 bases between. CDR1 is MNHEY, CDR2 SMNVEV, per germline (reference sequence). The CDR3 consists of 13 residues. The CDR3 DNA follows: TGTGCCAGCAGTCCGCGGACAGAGAATGAGCAGTTCTTC. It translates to CASSPRTENEQFF.

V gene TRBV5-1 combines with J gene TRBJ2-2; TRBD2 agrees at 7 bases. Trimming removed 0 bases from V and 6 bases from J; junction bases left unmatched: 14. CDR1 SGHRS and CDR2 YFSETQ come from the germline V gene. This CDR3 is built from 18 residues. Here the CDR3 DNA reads TGCGCCAGCAGCTTGGGAAGAGGATGGGAGGGCTTCTCCGGGGAGCTGTTTTTT. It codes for CASSLGRGWEGFSGELFF. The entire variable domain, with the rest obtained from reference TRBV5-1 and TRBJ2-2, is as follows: KAGVTQTPRYLIKTRGQQVTLSCSPISGHRSVSWYQQTPGQGLQFLFEYFSETQRNKGNFPGRFSGRQFSNSRSEMNVSTLELGDSALYLCASSLGRGWEGFSGELFFGEGSRLTVL.

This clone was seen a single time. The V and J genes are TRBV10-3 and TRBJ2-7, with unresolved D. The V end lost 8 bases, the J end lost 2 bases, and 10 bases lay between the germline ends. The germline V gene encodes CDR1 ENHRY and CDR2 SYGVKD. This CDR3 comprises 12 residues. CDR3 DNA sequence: TGTGCCATCGGACCGGCAACCTACGAGCAGTACTTC. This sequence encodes CAIGPATYEQYF.

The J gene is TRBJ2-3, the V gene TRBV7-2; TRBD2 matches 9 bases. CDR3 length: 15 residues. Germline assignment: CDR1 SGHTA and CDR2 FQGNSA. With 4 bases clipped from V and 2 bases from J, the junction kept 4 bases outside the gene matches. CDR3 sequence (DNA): TGTGCCAGCAGCTGGGCGGGAGGGACCACAGATACGCAGTATTTT. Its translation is CASSWAGGTTDTQYF.

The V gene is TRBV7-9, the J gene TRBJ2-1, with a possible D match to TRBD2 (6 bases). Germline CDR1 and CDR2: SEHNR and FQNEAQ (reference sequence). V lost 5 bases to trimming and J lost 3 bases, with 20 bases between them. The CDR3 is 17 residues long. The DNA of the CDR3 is TGTGCCAGCAGCCCAAGGCCCGGGGCGGAGGGCTACAATGAGCAGTTCTTC. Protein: CASSPRPGAEGYNEQFF.

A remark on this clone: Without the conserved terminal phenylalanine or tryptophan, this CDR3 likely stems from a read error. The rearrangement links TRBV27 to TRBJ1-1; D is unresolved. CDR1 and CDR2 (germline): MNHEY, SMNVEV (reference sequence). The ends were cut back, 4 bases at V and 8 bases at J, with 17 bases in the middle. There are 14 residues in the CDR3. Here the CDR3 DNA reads TGTGCCAGCAGTTCCCCCGGGAGGGCATTAGAAGCTTTCCTT. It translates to CASSSPGRALEAFL.

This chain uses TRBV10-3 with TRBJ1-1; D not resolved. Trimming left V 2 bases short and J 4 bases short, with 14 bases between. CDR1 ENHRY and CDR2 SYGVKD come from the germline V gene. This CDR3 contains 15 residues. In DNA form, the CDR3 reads TGTGCCATCAGTGAGGAGGGAGATTGGGGCACTGAAGCTTTCTTT. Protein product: CAISEEGDWGTEAFF.

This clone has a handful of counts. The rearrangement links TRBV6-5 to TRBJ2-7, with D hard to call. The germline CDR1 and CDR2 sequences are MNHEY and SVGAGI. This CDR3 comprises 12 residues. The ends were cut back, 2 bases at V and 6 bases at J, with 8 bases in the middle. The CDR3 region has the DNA TGTGCCAGCAGTTACCCGGGTGGCGAGCAGTACTTC. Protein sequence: CASSYPGGEQYF.

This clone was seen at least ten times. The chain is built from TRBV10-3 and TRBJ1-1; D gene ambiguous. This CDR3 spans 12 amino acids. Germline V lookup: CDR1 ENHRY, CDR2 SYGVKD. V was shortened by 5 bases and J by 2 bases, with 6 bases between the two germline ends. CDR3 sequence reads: CAISQGNTEAFF. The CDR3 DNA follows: TGTGCCATCAGTCAAGGAAACACTGAAGCTTTCTTT.